This TCR beta chain was retrieved from a study of T cell responses to AZD1222 COVID-19 vaccine (dated by TCRdb to the early 2020s). In the study overall: A total of about 230 trial participants underwent TCR sequencing, of whom around 200 received two doses of AZD1222 and about 26 received two doses of the MenACWY control vaccine. Enrollment into the trials was organized by age into subgroups of 18-55, 56-69 and 70-plus years, and those subgroups contained 148, 28 and 57 TCR-sequenced participants, respectively.

Measured from the cysteine to the phenylalanine, the CDR3 is 15 residues long. The entry retains the CDR3 DNA only, 45 bases that are in frame from base 1. As encoded in the germline V gene, CDR1 is KGHSH while CDR2 is LQKENI. Trimming costs V 1 base and J 3 bases, and their ends lie 12 bases apart. Per the publication, the time point label means: about 28 days (+/-7) after the second vaccine dose. AZD1222 recipients with second doses at about 4 weeks or about 12 weeks were pooled, because spike-specific TCR depth and breadth did not differ between schedules. Samples from vaccinated people were obtained from the UK trials COV001 and COV002, which included a single-blind randomized controlled phase 2/3 trial of AZD1222 (ChAdOx1 nCoV-19) in healthy adults. Trial participant PBMC samples were collected at day 0 and day 28 after the second dose for TCRbeta chain sequencing. With respect to this clone: Its antigen remains unidentified. Base qualities were left out, and no much larger clone turns up one base away.

The CDR3 regions of human TCRbeta chains were subjected to immunosequencing. Per the source publication's procedure: TCRs in the repertoires were compared against a reference library of SARS-CoV-2-specific TCRs that had been generated with the MIRA antigen-specificity platform. Breadth meant the fraction of unique TCRs that were SARS-CoV-2-associated, whereas depth meant the fraction of total T cells that were SARS-CoV-2-associated. Using the MIRA data, each spike-specific TCR was mapped to the spike region that the TCR reacts to and placed in a CD4 or CD8 class. Log10-transformed breadth and depth values were compared by one-way ANOVA with Sidak's multiple comparisons tests. TCRdb retrieved this table from immuneACCESS and kept in-frame rearrangements only. Not all clones are present; in checked studies, unresolved V genes account for under half, and no reason is known for the remainder. Clonal size and the V and J genes are those of that table, whereas D and trimming came from the DNA. This sample lists about 110,000 clones; around nine tenths were detected once. Together, the top ten hold 2% to 2.5% of the sample.

Beyond this particular receptor, the publication reports: After two AZD1222 doses, spike-specific TCR breadth and depth were significantly higher than at day 0 and than in MenACWY recipients. Participants were mostly white British and included more females than males, and it was suggested by the authors that clonal diversity may have been underestimated. Conclusions about previously exposed vaccinees are limited because only six or seven AZD1222 recipients were SARS-CoV-2 seropositive at baseline. Because no day 14 peak-response samples were available, repertoires were characterized only after the peak T cell response. The vaccine-associated CD4 TCRs covered the entire spike protein, and the dominant responses fell in regions 160-218 and 743-854. Epitopes outside the regions mutated in the B.1.351 and B.1.1.7 variants were reportedly recognized by nearly half of the unique spike-specific TCRs. In the small 56-69-year group, the increase in depth fell short of significance, most likely because of low power.

Rearrangement joined TRBV18 to TRBJ1-1, with no reliable assignment of the D segment. The source material was peripheral blood, sampled 28 days after the second AZD1222 dose. This receptor was identified in an adult who received the AZD1222 COVID-19 vaccine. The CDR3 in this case is CASSPLAVGDTEAFF. The bases read TGTGCCAGCTCACCACTGGCCGTCGGGGACACTGAAGCTTTCTTT. Full variable domain (CDR3 extended with the reference TRBV18 and TRBJ1-1 proteins): NAGVMQNPRHLVRRRGQEARLRCSPMKGHSHVYWYRQLPEEGLKFMVYLQKENIIDESGMPKERFSAEFPKEGPSILRIQQVVRGDSAAYFCASSPLAVGDTEAFFGQGTRLTVV.